This T cell receptor (beta chain) originates from a study of blood T cell repertoires in COVID-19. For the study at large: The United States, Italy and Spain provided the acute and convalescent COVID-19 samples. Sample material is recorded as cDNA or gDNA derived from T cells, B-cell-depleted T cells, or PBMCs.

This CDR3 comprises 14 residues. The germline V gene encodes CDR1 LGHDT and CDR2 YNNKEL (reference sequence). Losses at the gene ends were 1 base for V and 4 bases for J; bases not matched to a gene: 1. Method: immunoSEQ multiplex PCR; TCRdb's copy keeps in-frame clones and lacks some. The table shows some 41,000 clones, with roughly 87% occurring only once. J is TRBJ1-5 and V is TRBV3-1 (or the pseudogene TRBV3-2); 7 nucleotides agree with TRBD1. Specimen: peripheral blood. This receptor was identified in a man aged 70-80 years with active COVID-19. The CDR3 DNA follows: TGTGCCAGCAGCCAAGGACAGGGAAATCAGCCCCAGCATTTT. It encodes CASSQGQGNQPQHF.